The rows below give T cell receptor beta chains drawn from one sample of a study of blood T cell repertoires in COVID-19. Repertoires were generated with immunoSEQ multiplex PCR, while TCRdb's copy carries only in-frame clones and drops some. The sample lists roughly 92,000 clones; about nine tenths were seen once. The sequencing sample was made of peripheral blood. These receptors originate from an elderly woman with acute or convalescent COVID-19. Both conserved end residues are part of each CDR3. A D gene is named only where the DNA matches it firmly. Size is omitted from some rows. Given values are once, few, many or a class for expanded clones.

D gene,V gene,J gene,clone size,CDR3 protein,CDR3 DNA
.,TRBV10-3,TRBJ1-4,.,CAISGTPGNEKLFF,TGTGCCATCAGTGGAACGCCGGGTAATGAAAAACTGTTTTTT
.,TRBV19,TRBJ2-1,.,CASSIVTYNEQFF,TGTGCCAGTAGTATAGTAACTTACAATGAGCAGTTCTTC
TRBD1,TRBV19,TRBJ1-5,few,CASTYRGQGNQPQHF,TGTGCCAGTACCTACAGGGGGCAAGGCAATCAGCCCCAGCATTTT
TRBD2,TRBV5-1,TRBJ2-1,.,CASSSSGSYNEQFF,TGCGCCAGCAGCTCCAGCGGGAGTTACAATGAGCAGTTCTTC
.,TRBV19,TRBJ2-1,.,CASSILTSHEQFF,TGTGCCAGTAGTATTCTGACTAGTCATGAGCAGTTCTTC
TRBD1,TRBV7-9,TRBJ1-6,few,CASSPGADRAYRGSPLHF,TGTGCCAGCAGCCCAGGAGCGGACAGGGCATACCGTGGTTCACCCCTCCACTTT
.,TRBV28,TRBJ2-7,.,CASTSPLHEQYF,TGTGCCAGTACTTCACCCTTACACGAGCAGTACTTC
.,TRBV15,TRBJ2-7,.,CATSRVGGGHYEQYF,TGTGCCACCAGCAGAGTGGGGGGGGGCCACTACGAGCAGTACTTC
.,TRBV15,TRBJ1-4,once,CATSRDSPGGEKLFF,TGTGCCACCAGCAGAGATAGTCCTGGAGGGGAAAAACTGTTTTTT
.,TRBV7-9,TRBJ1-5,.,CASSLGHSNQPQHF,TGTGCCAGCAGCTTAGGACATAGCAATCAGCCCCAGCATTTT